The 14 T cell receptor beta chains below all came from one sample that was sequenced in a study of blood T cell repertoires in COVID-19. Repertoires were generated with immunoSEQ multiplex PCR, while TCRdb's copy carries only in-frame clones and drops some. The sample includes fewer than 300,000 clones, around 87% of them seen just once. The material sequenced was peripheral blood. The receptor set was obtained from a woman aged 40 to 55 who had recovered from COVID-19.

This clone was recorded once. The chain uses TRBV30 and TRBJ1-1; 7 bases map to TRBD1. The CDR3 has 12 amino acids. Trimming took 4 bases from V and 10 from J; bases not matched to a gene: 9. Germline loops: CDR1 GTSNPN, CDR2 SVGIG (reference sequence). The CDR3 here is CAWNYKGAGAFF. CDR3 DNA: TGTGCCTGGAATTATAAGGGGGCGGGAGCTTTCTTT.

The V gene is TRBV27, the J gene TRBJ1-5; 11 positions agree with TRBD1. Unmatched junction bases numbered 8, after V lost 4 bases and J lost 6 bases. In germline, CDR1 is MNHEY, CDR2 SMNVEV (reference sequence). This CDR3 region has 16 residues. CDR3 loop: CASSSGQGARGQPQHF. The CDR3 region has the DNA TGTGCCAGCAGTTCAGGACAGGGGGCAAGAGGTCAGCCCCAGCATTTT.

This CDR3 reads CASTPGTWNTEAFF. The CDR3 region has the DNA TGCGCCAGCACCCCAGGGACTTGGAACACTGAAGCTTTCTTT. The V gene is TRBV10-2, the J gene TRBJ1-1; tentatively, D is TRBD1 (5 bases). Trimming shortened V by 7 bases and J by 1 base, and 13 bases separated the two germline ends. CDR3 length equals 14 residues. Looked up from germline, CDR1 is WSHSY and CDR2 is SAAADI.

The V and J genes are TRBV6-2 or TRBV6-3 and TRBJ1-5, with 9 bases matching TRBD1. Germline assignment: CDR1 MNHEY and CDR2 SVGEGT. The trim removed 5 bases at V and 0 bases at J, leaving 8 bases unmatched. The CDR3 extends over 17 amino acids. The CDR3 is CASSPWDRAGSNQPQHF. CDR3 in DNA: TGTGCCAGCAGTCCCTGGGACAGGGCTGGTAGCAATCAGCCCCAGCATTTT.

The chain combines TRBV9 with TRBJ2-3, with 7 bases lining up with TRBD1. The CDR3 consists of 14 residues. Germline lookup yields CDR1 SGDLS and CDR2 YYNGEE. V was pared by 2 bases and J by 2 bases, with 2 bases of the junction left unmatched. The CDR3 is CASSVGTDTDTQYF. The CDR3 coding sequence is TGTGCCAGCAGCGTCGGGACAGACACAGATACGCAGTATTTT. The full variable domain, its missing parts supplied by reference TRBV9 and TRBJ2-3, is DSGVTQTPKHLITATGQRVTLRCSPRSGDLSVYWYQQSLDQGLQFLIQYYNGEERAKGNILERFSAQQFPDLHSELNLSSLELGDSALYFCASSVGTDTDTQYFGPGTRLTVL.

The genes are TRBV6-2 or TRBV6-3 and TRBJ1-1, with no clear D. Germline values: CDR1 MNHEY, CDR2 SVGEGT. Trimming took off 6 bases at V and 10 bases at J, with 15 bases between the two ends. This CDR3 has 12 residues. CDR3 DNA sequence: TGTGCCAGCAGCCATGAGAGATTTCGAGCTTTCTTT. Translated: CASSHERFRAFF.

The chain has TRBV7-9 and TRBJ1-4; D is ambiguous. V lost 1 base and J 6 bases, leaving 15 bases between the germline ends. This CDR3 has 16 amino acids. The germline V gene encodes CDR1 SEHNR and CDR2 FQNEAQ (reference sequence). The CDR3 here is CASSLEGGLVYEKLFF. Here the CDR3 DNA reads TGTGCCAGCAGCTTAGAAGGAGGTTTAGTTTATGAAAAACTGTTTTTT.

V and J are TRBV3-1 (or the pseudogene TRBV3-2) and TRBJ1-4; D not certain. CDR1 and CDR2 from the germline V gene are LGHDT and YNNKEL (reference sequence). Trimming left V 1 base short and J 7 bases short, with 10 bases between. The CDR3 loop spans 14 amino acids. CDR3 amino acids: CASSQAMGLEKLFF. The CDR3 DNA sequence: TGTGCCAGCAGCCAAGCGATGGGCCTTGAAAAACTGTTTTTT.

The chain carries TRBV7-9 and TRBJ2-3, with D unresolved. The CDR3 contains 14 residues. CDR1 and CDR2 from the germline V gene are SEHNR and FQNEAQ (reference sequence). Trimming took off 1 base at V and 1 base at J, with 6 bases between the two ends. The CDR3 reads CASSLDQGTDTQYF. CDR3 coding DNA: TGTGCCAGCAGCTTAGATCAGGGCACAGATACGCAGTATTTT.

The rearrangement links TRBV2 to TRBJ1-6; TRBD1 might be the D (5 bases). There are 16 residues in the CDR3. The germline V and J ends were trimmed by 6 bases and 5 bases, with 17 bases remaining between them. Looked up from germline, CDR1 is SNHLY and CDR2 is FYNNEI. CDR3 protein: CASSGRGGEDNSPLHF. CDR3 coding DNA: TGTGCCAGCAGCGGTCGGGGAGGGGAAGATAATTCACCCCTCCACTTT.

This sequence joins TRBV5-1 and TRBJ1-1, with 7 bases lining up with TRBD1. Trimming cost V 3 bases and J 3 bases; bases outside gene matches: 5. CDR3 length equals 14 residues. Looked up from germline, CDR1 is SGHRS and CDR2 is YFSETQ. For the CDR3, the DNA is TGCGCCAGCAGCTCCTGGGACAGTTACACTGAAGCTTTCTTT. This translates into CASSSWDSYTEAFF. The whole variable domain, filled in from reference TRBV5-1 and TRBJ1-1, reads KAGVTQTPRYLIKTRGQQVTLSCSPISGHRSVSWYQQTPGQGLQFLFEYFSETQRNKGNFPGRFSGRQFSNSRSEMNVSTLELGDSALYLCASSSWDSYTEAFFGQGTRLTVV.

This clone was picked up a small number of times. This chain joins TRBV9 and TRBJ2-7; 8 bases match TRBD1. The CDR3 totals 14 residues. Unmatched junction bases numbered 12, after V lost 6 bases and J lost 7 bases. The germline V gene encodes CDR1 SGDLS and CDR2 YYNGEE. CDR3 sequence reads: CASTRTQGAGEQYF. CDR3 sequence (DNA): TGTGCCAGCACCCGCACCCAGGGGGCGGGGGAGCAGTACTTC.

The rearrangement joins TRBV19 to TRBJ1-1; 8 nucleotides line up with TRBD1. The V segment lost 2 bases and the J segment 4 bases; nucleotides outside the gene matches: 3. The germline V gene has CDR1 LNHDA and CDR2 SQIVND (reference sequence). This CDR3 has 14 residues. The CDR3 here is CASSIKTGGTEAFF. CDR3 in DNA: TGTGCCAGTAGTATAAAAACAGGGGGCACTGAAGCTTTCTTT.

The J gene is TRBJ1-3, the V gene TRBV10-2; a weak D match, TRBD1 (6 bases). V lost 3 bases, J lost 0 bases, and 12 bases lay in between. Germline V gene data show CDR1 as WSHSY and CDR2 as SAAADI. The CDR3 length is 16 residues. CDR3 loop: CASSDVRGNSGNTIYF. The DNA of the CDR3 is TGCGCCAGCAGTGACGTCAGGGGAAACTCTGGAAACACCATATATTTT.